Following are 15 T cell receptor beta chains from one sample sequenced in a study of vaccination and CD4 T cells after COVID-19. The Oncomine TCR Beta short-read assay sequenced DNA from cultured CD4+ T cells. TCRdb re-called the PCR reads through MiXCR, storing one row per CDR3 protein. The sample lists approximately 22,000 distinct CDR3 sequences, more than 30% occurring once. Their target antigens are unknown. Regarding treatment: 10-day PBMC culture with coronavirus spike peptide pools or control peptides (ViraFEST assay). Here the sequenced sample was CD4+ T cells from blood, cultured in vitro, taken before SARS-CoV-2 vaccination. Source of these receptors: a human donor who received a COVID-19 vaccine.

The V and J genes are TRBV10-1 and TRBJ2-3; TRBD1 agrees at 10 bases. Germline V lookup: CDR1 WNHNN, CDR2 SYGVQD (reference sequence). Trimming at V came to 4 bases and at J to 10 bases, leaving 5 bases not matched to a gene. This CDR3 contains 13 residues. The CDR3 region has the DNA TGCGCCAGCAGTGCACGACAGGGGGCTGCGCAGTATTTT. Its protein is CASSARQGAAQYF.

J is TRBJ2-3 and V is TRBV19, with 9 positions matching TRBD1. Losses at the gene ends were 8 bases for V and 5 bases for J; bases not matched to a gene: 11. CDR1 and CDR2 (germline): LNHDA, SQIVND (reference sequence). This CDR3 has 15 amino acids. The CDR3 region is CASSKWDRVEDTQYF. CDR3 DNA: TGTGCCAGTTCTAAATGGGACAGGGTCGAAGATACGCAGTATTTT.

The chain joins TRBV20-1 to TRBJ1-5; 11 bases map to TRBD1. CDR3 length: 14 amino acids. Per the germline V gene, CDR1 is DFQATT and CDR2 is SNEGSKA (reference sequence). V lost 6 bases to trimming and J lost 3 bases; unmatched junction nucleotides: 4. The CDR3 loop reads CSARTGGDNQPQHF. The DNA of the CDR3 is TGCAGTGCGAGGACAGGGGGCGACAATCAGCCCCAGCATTTT.

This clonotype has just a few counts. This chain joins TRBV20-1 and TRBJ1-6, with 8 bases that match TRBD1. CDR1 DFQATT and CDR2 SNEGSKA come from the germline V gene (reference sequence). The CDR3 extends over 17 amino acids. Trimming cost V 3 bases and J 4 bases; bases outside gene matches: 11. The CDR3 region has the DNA TGCAGTGCTAGGAAGGCGACAGGGGTCGGATATAATTCACCCCTCCACTTT. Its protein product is CSARKATGVGYNSPLHF.

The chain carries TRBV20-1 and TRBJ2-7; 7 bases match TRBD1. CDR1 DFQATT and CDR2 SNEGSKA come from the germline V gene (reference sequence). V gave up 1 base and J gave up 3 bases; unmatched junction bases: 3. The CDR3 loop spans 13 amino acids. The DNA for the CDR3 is TGCAGTGCTAGAGCGGCAGGGGGCTACGAGCAGTACTTC. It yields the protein CSARAAGGYEQYF.

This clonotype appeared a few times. The CDR3 sequence is CASTVNTEAFF. CDR3 in DNA: TGTGCCTCGACAGTGAACACTGAAGCTTTCTTT. The V gene is TRBV30, the J gene TRBJ1-1; D is perhaps TRBD1 (5 bases). The V gene lost 7 bases and the J gene lost 0 bases, with 6 bases spanning the gap. CDR3 length: 11 residues. CDR1 GTSNPN and CDR2 SVGIG come from the germline V gene (reference sequence).

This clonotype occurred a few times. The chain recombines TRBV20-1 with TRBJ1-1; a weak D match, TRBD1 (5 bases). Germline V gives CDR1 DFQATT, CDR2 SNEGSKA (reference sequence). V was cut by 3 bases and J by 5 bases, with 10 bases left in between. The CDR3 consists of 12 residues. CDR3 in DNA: TGCAGTGCTAGTAGGGGATTAACTGAAGCTTTCTTT. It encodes CSASRGLTEAFF.

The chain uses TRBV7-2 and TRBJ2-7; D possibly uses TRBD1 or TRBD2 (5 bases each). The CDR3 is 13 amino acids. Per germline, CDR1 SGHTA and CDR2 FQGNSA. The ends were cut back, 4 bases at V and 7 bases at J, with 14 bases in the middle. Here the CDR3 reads CASSSSRGKEQYF. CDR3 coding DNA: TGTGCCAGCAGCTCATCGAGGGGTAAAGAGCAGTACTTC.

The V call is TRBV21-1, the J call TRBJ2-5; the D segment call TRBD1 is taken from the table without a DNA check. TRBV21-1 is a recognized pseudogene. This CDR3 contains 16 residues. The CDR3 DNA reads TGTGCCAGCGAAGACCCCCGGGGGCAGTCCGAAGAGACCCAGTACTTC. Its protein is CASEDPRGQSEETQYF.

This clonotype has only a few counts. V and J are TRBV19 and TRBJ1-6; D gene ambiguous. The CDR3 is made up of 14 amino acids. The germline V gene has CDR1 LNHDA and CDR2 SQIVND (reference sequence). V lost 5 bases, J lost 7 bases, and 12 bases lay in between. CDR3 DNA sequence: TGTGCCAGTAGTTACAAGGGTGGAAATTCACCCCTCCACTTT. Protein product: CASSYKGGNSPLHF. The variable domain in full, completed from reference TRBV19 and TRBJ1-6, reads DGGITQSPKYLFRKEGQNVTLSCEQNLNHDAMYWYRQDPGQGLRLIYYSQIVNDFQKGDIAEGYSVSREKKESFPLTVTSAQKNPTAFYLCASSYKGGNSPLHFGNGTRLTVT.

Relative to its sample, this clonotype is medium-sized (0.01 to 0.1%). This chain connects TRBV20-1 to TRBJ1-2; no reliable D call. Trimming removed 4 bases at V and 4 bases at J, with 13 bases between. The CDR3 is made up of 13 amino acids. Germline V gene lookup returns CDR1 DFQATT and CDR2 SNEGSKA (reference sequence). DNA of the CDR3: TGCAGTGCTAAGGACTGGGCTGGCTATGGCTACACCTTC. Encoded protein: CSAKDWAGYGYTF.

Here the CDR3 DNA reads TGTGCTAGTGGTTTGGCCACTAGCGGGGGTACAGATACGCAGTATTTT. This translates into CASGLATSGGTDTQYF. The chain carries TRBV12-5 and TRBJ2-3, with TRBD2 matching over 11 bases. This CDR3 is built from 16 residues. V gave up 1 base and J gave up 3 bases; unmatched junction bases: 3. Looked up from germline, CDR1 is LGHNT and CDR2 is FRNRAP. The variable domain in full, completed from reference TRBV12-5 and TRBJ2-3, reads DARVTQTPRHKVTEMGQEVTMRCQPILGHNTVFWYRQTMMQGLELLAYFRNRAPLDDSGMPKDRFSAEMPDATLATLKIQPSEPRDSAVYFCASGLATSGGTDTQYFGPGTRLTVL.

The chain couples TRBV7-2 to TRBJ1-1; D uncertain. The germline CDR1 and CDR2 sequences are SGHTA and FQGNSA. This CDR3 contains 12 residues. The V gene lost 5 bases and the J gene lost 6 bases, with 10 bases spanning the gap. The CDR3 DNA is TGTGCCAGCAGCCATTCCGGGGCTGAAGCTTTCTTT. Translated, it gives CASSHSGAEAFF.

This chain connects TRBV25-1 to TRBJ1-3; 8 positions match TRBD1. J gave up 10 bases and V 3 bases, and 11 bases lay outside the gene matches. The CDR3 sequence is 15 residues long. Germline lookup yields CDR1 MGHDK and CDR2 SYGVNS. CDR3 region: CASSDRDRRIGTIYF. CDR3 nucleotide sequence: TGTGCCAGCAGTGACCGGGACAGGCGAATCGGTACCATATATTTT.

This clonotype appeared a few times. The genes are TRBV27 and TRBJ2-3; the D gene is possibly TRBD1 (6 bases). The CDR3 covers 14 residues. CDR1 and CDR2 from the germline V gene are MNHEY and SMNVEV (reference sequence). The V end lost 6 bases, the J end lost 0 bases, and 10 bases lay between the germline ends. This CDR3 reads CASRMTGSTDTQYF. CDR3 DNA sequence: TGTGCCAGCAGGATGACAGGTAGCACAGATACGCAGTATTTT.